This T cell receptor (beta chain) was sequenced during a study of shared clonotypes between healthy human individuals. About the study: CD4 naive and CD4 memory each took three plates per donor, while CD8 naive took two and CD8 memory one. Points from the study as a whole: Generation probabilities were higher for clonotypes shared across all four sorted-subset donors than for unshared ones. Sampling covered nothing but blood. Tissue TCR repertoires likely differ from those found in blood.

As to this clone: As yet, its antigen is unknown.

The trim removed 6 bases at V and 7 bases at J, leaving 12 bases unmatched. There are 13 residues in the CDR3. Per the germline V gene, CDR1 is SQVTM and CDR2 is ANQGSEA. This table comes from immunoSEQ multiplex PCR, and its TCRdb copy is limited to in-frame clones, with some not included. The repertoire holds roughly 640,000 clones, 74% seen once, with about 1.7% in the top ten. Sequencing was performed on memory CD4+ T cells sorted from blood. Regarding subset: CD45RA-negative fraction. The TCR was taken from a woman aged 25 to 39 in good health. This chain connects TRBV29-1 to TRBJ2-7; TRBD1 matches 7 bases. CDR3 in DNA: TGCAGCGTCGTCGACAGGGATGCTCAAGAGCAGTACTTC. It specifies CSVVDRDAQEQYF.